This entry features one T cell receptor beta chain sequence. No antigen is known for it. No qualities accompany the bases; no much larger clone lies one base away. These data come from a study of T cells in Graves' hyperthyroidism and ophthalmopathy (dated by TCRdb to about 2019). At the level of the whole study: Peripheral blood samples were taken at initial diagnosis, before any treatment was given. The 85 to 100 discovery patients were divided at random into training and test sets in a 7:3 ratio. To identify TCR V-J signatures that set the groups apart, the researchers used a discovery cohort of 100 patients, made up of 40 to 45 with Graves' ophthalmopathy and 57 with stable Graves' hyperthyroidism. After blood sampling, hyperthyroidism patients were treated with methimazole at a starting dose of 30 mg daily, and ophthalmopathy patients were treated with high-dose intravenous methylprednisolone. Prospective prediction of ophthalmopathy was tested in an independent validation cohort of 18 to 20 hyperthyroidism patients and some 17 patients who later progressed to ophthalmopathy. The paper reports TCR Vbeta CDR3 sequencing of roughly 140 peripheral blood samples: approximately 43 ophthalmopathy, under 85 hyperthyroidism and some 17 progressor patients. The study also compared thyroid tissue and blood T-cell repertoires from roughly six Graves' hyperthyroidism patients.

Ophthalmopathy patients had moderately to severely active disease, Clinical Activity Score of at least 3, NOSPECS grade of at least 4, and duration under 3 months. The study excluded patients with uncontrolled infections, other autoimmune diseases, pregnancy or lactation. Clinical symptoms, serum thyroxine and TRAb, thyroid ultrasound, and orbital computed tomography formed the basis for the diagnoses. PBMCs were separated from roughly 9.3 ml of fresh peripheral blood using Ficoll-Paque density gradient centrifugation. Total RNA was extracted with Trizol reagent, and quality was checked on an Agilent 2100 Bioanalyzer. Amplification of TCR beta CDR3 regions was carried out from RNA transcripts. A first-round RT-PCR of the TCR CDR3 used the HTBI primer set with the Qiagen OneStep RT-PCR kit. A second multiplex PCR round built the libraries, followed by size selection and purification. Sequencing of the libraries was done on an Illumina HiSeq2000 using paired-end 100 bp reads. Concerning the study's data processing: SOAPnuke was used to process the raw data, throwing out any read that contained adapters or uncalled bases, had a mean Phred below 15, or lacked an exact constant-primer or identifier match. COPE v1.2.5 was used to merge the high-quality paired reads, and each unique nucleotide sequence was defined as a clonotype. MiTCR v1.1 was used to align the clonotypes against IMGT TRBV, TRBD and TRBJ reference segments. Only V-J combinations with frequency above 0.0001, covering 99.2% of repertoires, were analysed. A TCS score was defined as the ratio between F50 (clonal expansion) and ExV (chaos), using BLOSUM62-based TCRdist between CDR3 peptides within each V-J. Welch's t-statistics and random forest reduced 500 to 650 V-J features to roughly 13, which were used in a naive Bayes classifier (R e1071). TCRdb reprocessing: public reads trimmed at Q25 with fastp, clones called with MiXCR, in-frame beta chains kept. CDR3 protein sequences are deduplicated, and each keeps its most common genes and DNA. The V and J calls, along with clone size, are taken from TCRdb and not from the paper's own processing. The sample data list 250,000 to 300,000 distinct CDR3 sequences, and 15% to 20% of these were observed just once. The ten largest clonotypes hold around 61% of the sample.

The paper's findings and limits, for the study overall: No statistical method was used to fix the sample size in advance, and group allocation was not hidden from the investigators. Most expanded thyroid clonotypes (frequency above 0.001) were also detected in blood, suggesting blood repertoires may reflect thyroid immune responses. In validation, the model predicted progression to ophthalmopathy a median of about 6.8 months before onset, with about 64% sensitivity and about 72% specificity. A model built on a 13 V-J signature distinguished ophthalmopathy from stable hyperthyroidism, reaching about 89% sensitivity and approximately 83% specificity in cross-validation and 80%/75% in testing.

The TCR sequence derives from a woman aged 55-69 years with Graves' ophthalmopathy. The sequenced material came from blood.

The CDR3 region has the sequence CASRADRTNYGYTF. The nucleotide sequence reads TGTGCCAGCAGGGCGGACAGGACTAACTATGGCTACACCTTC. The chain joins TRBV7-2 to TRBJ1-2, with 7 middle bases fitting TRBD1. The CDR3 spans 14 residues, from the cysteine through the phenylalanine. Only CDR3 DNA is held: 42 bases, read in frame from base 1. After removal of 6 bases from V and 0 bases from J, the junction retains 4 bases not matched to a gene. Per the germline V gene, SGHTA is the CDR1 and FQGNSA is the CDR2.